The sequence of this TCR beta chain was determined in a study of cytomegalovirus exposure and HLA in healthy donors. This clone came up a few times. Its target is not known. Findings of the study overall: Likely technical artifact: a cluster of highly shared sequence variants.

PCR was performed using 60 Vbeta and 13 Jbeta primers. Produced via immunoSEQ multiplex PCR; TCRdb's table is partial and in-frame only. The sample shows over 80,000 clones, roughly 74% of them seen only once. Germline CDR1 ENHRY, CDR2 SYGVKD. This CDR3 region has 15 residues. The V segment lost 6 bases and the J segment 2 bases; nucleotides outside the gene matches: 7. This chain connects TRBV10-3 to TRBJ2-7; the match to TRBD1 covers 10 bases. The source material was PBMCs. The receptor was derived from a female donor in good health and CMV-seropositive. The CDR3 DNA reads as TGTGCCATCAGAGAAGGGACAGGGGCACCCTACGAGCAGTACTTC. Translation: CAIREGTGAPYEQYF.